The entry that follows covers one TCR beta chain sequence. What it binds is unknown. The CDR3 runs to 13 residues. V lost 4 bases to trimming and J lost 4 bases, with 7 bases between them. Germline CDR1 is SEHNR and CDR2 is FQNEAQ (reference sequence). This table comes from immunoSEQ multiplex PCR, and its TCRdb copy is limited to in-frame clones, with some not included. The profile shows about 74,000 clones, 65% to 85% of them singletons. This sample was taken from a study of T cells in localized non-small cell lung cancer. Study-wide results and limits: Analysis by sequencing included only one tumor region, so heterogeneity remains possible. Out of the top 100 tumor clones, a median approximately 57 were seen in adjacent lung. Of the tissues analyzed, uninvolved adjacent lung showed maximal T cell clonality, greater than tumor.

The source of this sequence is a female donor aged 60 or older with stage I lung adenocarcinoma. V usage is TRBV7-9 and J usage is TRBJ2-2, with TRBD2 as a possible D gene (6 bases). The sequencing here drew on peripheral blood, taken before any cancer treatment. The chain's CDR3 is CASSSEGTGELFF. As DNA, the CDR3 is TGTGCCAGCAGCTCGGAGGGCACCGGGGAGCTGTTTTTT. Combining the CDR3 with reference TRBV7-9 and TRBJ2-2 gives the whole variable domain DTGVSQNPRHKITKRGQNVTFRCDPISEHNRLYWYRQTLGQGPEFLTYFQNEAQLEKSRLLSDRFSAERPKGSFSTLEIQRTEQGDSAMYLCASSSEGTGELFFGEGSRLTVL.